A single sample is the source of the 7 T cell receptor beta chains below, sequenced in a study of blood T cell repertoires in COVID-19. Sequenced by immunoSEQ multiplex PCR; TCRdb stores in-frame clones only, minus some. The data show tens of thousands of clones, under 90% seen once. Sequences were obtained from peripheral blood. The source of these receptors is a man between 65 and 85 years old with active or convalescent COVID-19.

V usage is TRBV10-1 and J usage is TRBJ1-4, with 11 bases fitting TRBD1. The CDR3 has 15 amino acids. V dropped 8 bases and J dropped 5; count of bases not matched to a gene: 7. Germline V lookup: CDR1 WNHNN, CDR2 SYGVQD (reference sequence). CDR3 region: CASGGQGVMNEKLFF. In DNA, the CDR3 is TGCGCCAGCGGGGGACAGGGGGTGATGAATGAAAAACTGTTTTTT.

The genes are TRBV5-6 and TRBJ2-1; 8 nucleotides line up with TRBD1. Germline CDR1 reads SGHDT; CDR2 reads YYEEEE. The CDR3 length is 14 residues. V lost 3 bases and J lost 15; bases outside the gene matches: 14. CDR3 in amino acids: CASSSLEIQGAPFF. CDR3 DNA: TGTGCCAGCAGCTCCTTGGAGATTCAGGGGGCCCCGTTCTTC.

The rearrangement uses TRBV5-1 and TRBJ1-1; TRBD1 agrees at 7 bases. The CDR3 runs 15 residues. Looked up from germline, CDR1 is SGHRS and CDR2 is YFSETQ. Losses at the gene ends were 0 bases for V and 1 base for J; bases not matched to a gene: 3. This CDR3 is CASSLGQGGNTEAFF. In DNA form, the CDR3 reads TGCGCCAGCAGCTTGGGACAGGGTGGGAACACTGAAGCTTTCTTT.

CDR3 protein: CASSPRGGEGDTEAFF. CDR3 coding DNA: TGTGCCAGCAGCCCCCGAGGAGGGGAGGGGGACACTGAAGCTTTCTTT. The rearrangement uses TRBV9 and TRBJ1-1, with D perhaps TRBD1 (6 bases). This CDR3 comprises 16 residues. V was trimmed by 4 bases and J by 3 bases, leaving 19 bases between them. Germline CDR1 reads SGDLS; CDR2 reads YYNGEE.

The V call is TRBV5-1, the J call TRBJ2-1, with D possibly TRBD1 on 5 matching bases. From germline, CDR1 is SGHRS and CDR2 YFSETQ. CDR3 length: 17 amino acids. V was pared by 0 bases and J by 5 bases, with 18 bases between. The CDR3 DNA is TGCGCCAGCAGCTTGGCCCTCGACAGCTCAAGGAACAATGAGCAGTTCTTC. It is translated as CASSLALDSSRNNEQFF.

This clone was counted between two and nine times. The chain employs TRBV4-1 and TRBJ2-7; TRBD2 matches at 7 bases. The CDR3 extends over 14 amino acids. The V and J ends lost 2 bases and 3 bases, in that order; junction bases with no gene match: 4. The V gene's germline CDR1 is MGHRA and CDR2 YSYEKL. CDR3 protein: CASSQRGRGYEQYF. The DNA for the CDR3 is TGCGCCAGCAGCCAACGGGGGAGGGGCTACGAGCAGTACTTC.

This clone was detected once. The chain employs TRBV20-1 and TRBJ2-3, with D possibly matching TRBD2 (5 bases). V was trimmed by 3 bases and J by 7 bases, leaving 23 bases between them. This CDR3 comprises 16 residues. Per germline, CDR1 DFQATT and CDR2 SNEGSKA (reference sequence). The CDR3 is CSASMRRRAELYTQYF. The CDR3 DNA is TGCAGTGCTAGTATGCGGAGGCGGGCGGAGTTATATACGCAGTATTTT.